These T cell receptor beta chains were read from a single sample in a study of monozygotic twins with inflammatory bowel disease. TCRdb derives one entry per CDR3 protein from the 5' RACE reads, leaving out DNA. Its table records 330,000 or so distinct CDR3 sequences. The material sequenced was blood. The receptors originated from a human donor with ulcerative colitis or Crohn's disease, or a healthy co-twin of an affected twin (not recorded which). Each CDR3 is given with its conserved first and last residue.

V gene: TRBV7-8
J gene: TRBJ2-7
CDR3 protein: CASSKRQGPYEQYF

V gene: TRBV4-1
J gene: TRBJ2-7
CDR3 protein: CASSQEEGVGSYF

V gene: TRBV5-6
J gene: TRBJ2-7
CDR3 protein: CASSPDRGLTYEQYF

V gene: TRBV5-1
J gene: TRBJ1-6
CDR3 protein: CASSLGTDLDNSPLHF

V gene: TRBV11-2
J gene: TRBJ2-1
CDR3 protein: CASSFSGRYNEQFF

V gene: TRBV12-3/TRBV12-4
J gene: TRBJ1-1
CDR3 protein: CASGQGTGTEAFF

V gene: TRBV4-3
J gene: TRBJ1-5
CDR3 protein: CASSQGVHQPQHF

V gene: TRBV28
J gene: TRBJ2-7
CDR3 protein: CASGDGGDTTYEQYF

V gene: TRBV11-3
J gene: TRBJ2-7
CDR3 protein: CASTRDSSGRYEQYF

V gene: TRBV12-3/TRBV12-4
J gene: TRBJ1-3
CDR3 protein: CASSLADNSGNTIYF

V gene: TRBV10-3
J gene: TRBJ2-1
CDR3 protein: CAISESGIFYNEQFF

V gene: TRBV20-1
J gene: TRBJ2-3
CDR3 protein: CSASLSGDTDTQYF

V gene: TRBV28
J gene: TRBJ2-5
CDR3 protein: CASRGAETQYF

V gene: TRBV24-1
J gene: TRBJ2-1
CDR3 protein: CATSGRDREVSTNEQFF

V gene: TRBV12-5
J gene: TRBJ1-6
CDR3 protein: CASGLPMPGSPLHF

V gene: TRBV5-1
J gene: TRBJ1-6
CDR3 protein: CASSGRSSYNSPLHF

V gene: TRBV5-6
J gene: TRBJ2-7
CDR3 protein: CASSLSAGLPSYEQYF

V gene: TRBV6-5
J gene: TRBJ1-6
CDR3 protein: CASSLYPGANSPLHF

V gene: TRBV6-5
J gene: TRBJ2-1
CDR3 protein: CASSSWDRDNEQFF

V gene: TRBV7-2
J gene: TRBJ2-7
CDR3 protein: CASSLGTEDSYEQYF

V gene: TRBV25-1
J gene: TRBJ2-1
CDR3 protein: CASSSFGEDYNEQFF

V gene: TRBV11-2
J gene: TRBJ1-3
CDR3 protein: CASSPRGSSGNTIYF

V gene: TRBV11-1
J gene: TRBJ2-1
CDR3 protein: CASSLGALLGQARNEQFF

V gene: TRBV28
J gene: TRBJ2-7
CDR3 protein: CASSTGRGTRSSLEQYF

V gene: TRBV20-1
J gene: TRBJ2-1
CDR3 protein: CSARDPLAGALNSYNEQFF

V gene: TRBV5-4
J gene: TRBJ2-1
CDR3 protein: CASSLGDNYEQFF

V gene: TRBV12-3/TRBV12-4
J gene: TRBJ2-1
CDR3 protein: CASSRTPAGLYEQFF

V gene: TRBV20-1
J gene: TRBJ2-1
CDR3 protein: CSARPLGGALNEQFF

V gene: TRBV18
J gene: TRBJ1-4
CDR3 protein: CASSRGDRATNEKLFF

V gene: TRBV2
J gene: TRBJ2-5
CDR3 protein: CASSGLQGRQTQYF

V gene: TRBV29-1
J gene: TRBJ2-7
CDR3 protein: CSVEGAGGNPYEQYF

V gene: TRBV27
J gene: TRBJ2-1
CDR3 protein: CASKMGTGGSYNEQFF

V gene: TRBV2
J gene: TRBJ2-2
CDR3 protein: CASSPGQGAAGELFF

V gene: TRBV12-3/TRBV12-4
J gene: TRBJ2-2
CDR3 protein: CASTGTRNTGELFF

V gene: TRBV5-1
J gene: TRBJ1-2
CDR3 protein: CASRETGTGYGYTF

V gene: TRBV11-3
J gene: TRBJ2-3
CDR3 protein: CASSLMDTDTQYF

V gene: TRBV19
J gene: TRBJ2-5
CDR3 protein: CASSPGTFQETQYF

V gene: TRBV3-1
J gene: TRBJ1-6
CDR3 protein: CASSQASGNSPLHF

V gene: TRBV15
J gene: TRBJ2-2
CDR3 protein: CATSNRWGLNTGELFF

V gene: TRBV20-1
J gene: TRBJ1-2
CDR3 protein: CSAVFLGGYTF

V gene: TRBV21-1
J gene: TRBJ2-1
CDR3 protein: CASIPRRVYNEQFF

V gene: TRBV3-1
J gene: TRBJ1-1
CDR3 protein: CASSQTGATHTEAFF

V gene: TRBV28
J gene: TRBJ2-2
CDR3 protein: CASSSGGRTGELFF

V gene: TRBV27
J gene: TRBJ2-7
CDR3 protein: CASSPGRGRVSYEQYF

V gene: TRBV7-2
J gene: TRBJ2-7
CDR3 protein: CASSFGGRGSTSYEQYF

V gene: TRBV30
J gene: TRBJ2-7
CDR3 protein: CAWSHGQGAHEQYF

V gene: TRBV9
J gene: TRBJ2-1
CDR3 protein: CASSVSGGGNNEQFF

V gene: TRBV2
J gene: TRBJ2-7
CDR3 protein: CASMERASSYEQYF

V gene: TRBV4-3
J gene: TRBJ1-1
CDR3 protein: CASRFLGTNTEAFF

V gene: TRBV15
J gene: TRBJ2-5
CDR3 protein: CATSRNPTQGETQYF

V gene: TRBV20-1
J gene: TRBJ1-3
CDR3 protein: CSANSGNGNTIYF

V gene: TRBV10-3
J gene: TRBJ2-7
CDR3 protein: CAISGSSYEQYF

V gene: TRBV29-1
J gene: TRBJ2-7
CDR3 protein: CSATGQGAYEQYF

V gene: TRBV4-1
J gene: TRBJ2-3
CDR3 protein: CASSQPDRVGTDTQYF